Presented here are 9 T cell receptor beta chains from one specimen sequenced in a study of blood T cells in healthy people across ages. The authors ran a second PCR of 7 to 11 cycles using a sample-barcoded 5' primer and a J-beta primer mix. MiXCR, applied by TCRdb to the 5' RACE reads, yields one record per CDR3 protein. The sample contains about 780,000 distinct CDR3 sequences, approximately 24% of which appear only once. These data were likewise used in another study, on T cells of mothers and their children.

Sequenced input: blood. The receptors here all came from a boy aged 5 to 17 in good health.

The CDR3 spells CASSTGRGASDTQYF. The DNA of the CDR3 is TGTGCCAGCAGTACTGGCAGGGGGGCGTCAGATACGCAGTATTTT. This chain joins TRBV12-3 or TRBV12-4 and TRBJ2-3; perhaps TRBD1 as D (7 bases). The CDR3 length is 15 residues. Trimming stripped 5 bases from V and 4 bases from J, with 16 bases between.

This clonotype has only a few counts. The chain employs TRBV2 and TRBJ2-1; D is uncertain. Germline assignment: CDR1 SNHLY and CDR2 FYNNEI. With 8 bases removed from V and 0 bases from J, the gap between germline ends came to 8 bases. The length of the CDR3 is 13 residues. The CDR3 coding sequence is TGTGCCAGCTGTCCGAACTCCTACAATGAGCAGTTCTTC. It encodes CASCPNSYNEQFF.

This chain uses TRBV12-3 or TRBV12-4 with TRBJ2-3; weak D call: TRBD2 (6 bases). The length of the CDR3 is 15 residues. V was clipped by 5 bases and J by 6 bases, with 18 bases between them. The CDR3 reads CASSARDRARDTQYF. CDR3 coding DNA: TGTGCCAGCAGTGCGCGGGACCGAGCTAGGGATACGCAGTATTTT.

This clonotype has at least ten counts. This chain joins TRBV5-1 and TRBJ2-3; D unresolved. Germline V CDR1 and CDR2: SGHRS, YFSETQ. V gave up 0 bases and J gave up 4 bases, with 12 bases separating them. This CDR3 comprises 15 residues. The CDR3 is CASSLVVRTADTQYF. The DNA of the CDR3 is TGCGCCAGCAGCTTGGTAGTCCGAACCGCAGATACGCAGTATTTT.

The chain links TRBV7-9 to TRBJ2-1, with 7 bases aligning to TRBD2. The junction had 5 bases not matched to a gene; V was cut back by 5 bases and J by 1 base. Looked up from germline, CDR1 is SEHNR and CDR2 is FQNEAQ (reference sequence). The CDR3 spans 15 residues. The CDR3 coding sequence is TGTGCCAGCAGCCGACGCGGGGGTTCCTACAATGAGCAGTTCTTC. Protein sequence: CASSRRGGSYNEQFF. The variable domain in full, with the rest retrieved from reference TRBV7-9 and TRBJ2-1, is DTGVSQNPRHKITKRGQNVTFRCDPISEHNRLYWYRQTLGQGPEFLTYFQNEAQLEKSRLLSDRFSAERPKGSFSTLEIQRTEQGDSAMYLCASSRRGGSYNEQFFGPGTRLTVL.

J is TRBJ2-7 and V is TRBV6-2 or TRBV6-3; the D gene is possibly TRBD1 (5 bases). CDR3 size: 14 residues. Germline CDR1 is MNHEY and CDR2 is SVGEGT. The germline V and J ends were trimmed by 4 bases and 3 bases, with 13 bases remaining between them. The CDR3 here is CASSSDDSYYEQYF. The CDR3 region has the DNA TGTGCCAGCAGTTCGGACGACAGCTACTACGAGCAGTACTTC.

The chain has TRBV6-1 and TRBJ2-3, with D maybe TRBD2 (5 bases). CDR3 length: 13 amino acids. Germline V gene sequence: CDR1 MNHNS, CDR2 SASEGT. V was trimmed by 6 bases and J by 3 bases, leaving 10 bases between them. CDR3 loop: CASSRPGTDTQYF. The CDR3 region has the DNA TGTGCCAGCAGCCGACCGGGAACAGATACGCAGTATTTT.

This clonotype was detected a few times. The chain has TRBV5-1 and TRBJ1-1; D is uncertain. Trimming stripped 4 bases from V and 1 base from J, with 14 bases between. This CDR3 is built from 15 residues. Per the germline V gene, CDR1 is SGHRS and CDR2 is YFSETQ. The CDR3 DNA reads TGCGCCAGCAGCAGTACCCCGGCTACGAACACTGAAGCTTTCTTT. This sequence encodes CASSSTPATNTEAFF.

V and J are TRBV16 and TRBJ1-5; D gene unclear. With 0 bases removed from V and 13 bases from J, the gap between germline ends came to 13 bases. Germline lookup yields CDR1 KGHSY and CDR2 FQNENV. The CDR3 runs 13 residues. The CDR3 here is CASSQSPVAQQHF. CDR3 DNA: TGTGCCAGCAGCCAATCCCCCGTGGCTCAACAGCATTTT.